This T cell receptor (beta chain) appears in the sequencing data of a study of early stage breast cancer tumors. Study-level information: Invasive lobular carcinomas made up about 35% of the 12 ER+/PR+/HER2- tumors.

Whole-study findings and limits: Commonly generated sequences made up most enriched TCRB sequences shared between patients.

A word on this clone: Its antigen is as yet unknown.

The table came from immunoSEQ multiplex PCR; TCRdb's copy has only in-frame clones and leaves some out. Of around 78,000 clones in the sample, 79% were seen once. The sample taken for sequencing was blood. The receptor was derived from a person between 55 and 70 years old with breast cancer.

The CDR3 here is CASSLSWLDMETQYF. In DNA, the CDR3 is TGTGCCAGCAGTTTATCCTGGTTGGACATGGAGACCCAGTACTTC. This chain uses TRBV27 with TRBJ2-5; possibly TRBD1 for D (5 bases). Trimming cost V 0 bases and J 5 bases, with 13 bases left between them. Germline V lookup: CDR1 MNHEY, CDR2 SMNVEV (reference sequence). The CDR3 consists of 15 residues.